The sequence of this TCR beta chain was determined in a study of PD-1 blockade in classical Hodgkin lymphoma. This CDR3 has 12 residues. With 5 bases removed from V and 6 bases from J, the gap between germline ends came to 7 bases. Per germline, CDR1 MNHEY and CDR2 SMNVEV (reference sequence). Here immunoSEQ multiplex PCR was the method, and the copy in TCRdb shows in-frame clones only, minus some. The sample includes nearly 20,000 clones, 60% to 85% of them seen just once. This clone was counted only a few times. Its antigen is still unknown. Time point denoted: cycle 4 day 1 (C4D1), after around six weeks of nivolumab. All patients relapsed after autologous stem cell transplantation, and brentuximab vedotin exposure varied. The study, taken as a whole, reports: While CD8+ TCR diversity did not rise significantly by C4D1, CD4+ TCR diversity did.

The rearrangement joins TRBV27 to TRBJ2-2; the D is unclear. The material sequenced was peripheral blood mononuclear cells (PBMCs), taken before the fourth cycle of nivolumab. This TCR was sampled from a human donor with classical Hodgkin lymphoma. CDR3 DNA sequence: TGTGCCAGCAGTCTTACAGCCGGGGAGCTGTTTTTT. Protein product: CASSLTAGELFF.